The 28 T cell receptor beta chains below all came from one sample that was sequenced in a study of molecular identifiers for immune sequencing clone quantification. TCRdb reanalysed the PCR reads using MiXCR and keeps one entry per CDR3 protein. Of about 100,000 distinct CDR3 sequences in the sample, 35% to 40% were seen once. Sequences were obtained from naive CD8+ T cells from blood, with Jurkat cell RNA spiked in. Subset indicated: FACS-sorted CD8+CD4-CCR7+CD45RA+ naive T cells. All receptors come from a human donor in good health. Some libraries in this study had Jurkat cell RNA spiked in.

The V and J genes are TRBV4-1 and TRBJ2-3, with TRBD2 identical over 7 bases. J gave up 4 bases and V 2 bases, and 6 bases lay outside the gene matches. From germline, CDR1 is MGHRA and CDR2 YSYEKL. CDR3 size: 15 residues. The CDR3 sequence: CASSQREVEADTQYF. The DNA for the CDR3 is TGCGCCAGCAGCCAACGGGAGGTTGAGGCAGATACGCAGTATTTT.

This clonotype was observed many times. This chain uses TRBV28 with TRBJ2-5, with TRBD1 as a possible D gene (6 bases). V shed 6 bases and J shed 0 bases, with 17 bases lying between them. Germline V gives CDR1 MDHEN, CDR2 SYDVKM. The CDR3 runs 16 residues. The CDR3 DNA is TGTGCCAGCAGGCCCTCGGGACACCCGTACCAAGAGACCCAGTACTTC. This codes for CASRPSGHPYQETQYF.

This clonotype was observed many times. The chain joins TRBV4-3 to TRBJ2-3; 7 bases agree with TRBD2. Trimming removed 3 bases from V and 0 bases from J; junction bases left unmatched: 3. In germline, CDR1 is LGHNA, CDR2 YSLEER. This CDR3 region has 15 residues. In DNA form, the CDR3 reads TGCGCCAGCAGCCAGGGGCGGGGGAGCACAGATACGCAGTATTTT. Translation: CASSQGRGSTDTQYF.

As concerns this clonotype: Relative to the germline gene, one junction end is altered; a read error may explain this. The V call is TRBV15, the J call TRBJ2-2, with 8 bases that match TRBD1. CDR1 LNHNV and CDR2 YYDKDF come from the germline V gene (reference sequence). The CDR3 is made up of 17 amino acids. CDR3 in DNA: TGTGCCACCAGCAGAGAGGGACAGGTGCTGAACACCGGGGAGCTGTATTTT. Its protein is CATSREGQVLNTGELYF. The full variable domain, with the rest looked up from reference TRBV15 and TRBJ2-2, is DAMVIQNPRYQVTQFGKPVTLSCSQTLNHNVMYWYQQKSSQAPKLLFHYYDKDFNNEADTPDNFQSRRPNTSFCFLDIRSPGLGDTAMYLCATSREGQVLNTGELYFGEGSRLTVL.

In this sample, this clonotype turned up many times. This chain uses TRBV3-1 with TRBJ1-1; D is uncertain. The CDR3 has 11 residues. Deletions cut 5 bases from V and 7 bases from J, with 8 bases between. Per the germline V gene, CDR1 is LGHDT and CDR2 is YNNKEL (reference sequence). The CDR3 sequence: CASSEGNEAFF. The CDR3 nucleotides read TGTGCCAGCAGCGAAGGGAATGAAGCTTTCTTT.

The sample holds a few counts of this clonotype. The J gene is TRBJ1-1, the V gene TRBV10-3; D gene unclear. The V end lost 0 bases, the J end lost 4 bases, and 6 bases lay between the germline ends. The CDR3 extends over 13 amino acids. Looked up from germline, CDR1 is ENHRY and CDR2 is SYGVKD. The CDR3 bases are TGTGCCATCAGTGAGTCTTCGGGCACTGAAGCTTTCTTT. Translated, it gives CAISESSGTEAFF.

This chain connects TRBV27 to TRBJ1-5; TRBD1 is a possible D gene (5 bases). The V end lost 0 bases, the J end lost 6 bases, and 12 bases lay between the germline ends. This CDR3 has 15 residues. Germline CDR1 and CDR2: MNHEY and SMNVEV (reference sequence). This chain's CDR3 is CASSLSAGMTQPQHF. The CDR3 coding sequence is TGTGCCAGCAGTTTATCAGCAGGGATGACTCAGCCCCAGCATTTT.

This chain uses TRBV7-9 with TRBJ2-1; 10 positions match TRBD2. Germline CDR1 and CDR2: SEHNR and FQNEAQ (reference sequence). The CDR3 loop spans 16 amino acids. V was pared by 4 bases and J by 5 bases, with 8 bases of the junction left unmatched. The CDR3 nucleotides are TGTGCCAGCAGCTCAACACTAGCGGGACAAAACAATGAGCAGTTCTTC. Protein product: CASSSTLAGQNNEQFF.

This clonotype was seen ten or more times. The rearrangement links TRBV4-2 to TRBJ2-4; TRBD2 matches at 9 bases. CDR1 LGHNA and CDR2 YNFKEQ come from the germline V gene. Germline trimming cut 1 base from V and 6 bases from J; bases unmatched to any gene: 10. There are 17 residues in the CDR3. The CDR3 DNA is TGTGCCAGCAGCCAAGGACTAGCGGACATCCGGGGAAACATTCAGTACTTC. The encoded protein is CASSQGLADIRGNIQYF.

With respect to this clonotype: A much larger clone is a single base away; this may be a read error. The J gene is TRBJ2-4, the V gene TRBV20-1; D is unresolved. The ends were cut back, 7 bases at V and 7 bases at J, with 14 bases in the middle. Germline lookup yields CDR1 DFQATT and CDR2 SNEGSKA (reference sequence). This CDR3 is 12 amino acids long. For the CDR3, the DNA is TGCAGTGTCGCCATAGTAGAGAACATTCAGTACTTC. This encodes CSVAIVENIQYF.

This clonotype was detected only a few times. The CDR3 protein is CSARLAGELFF. In DNA, the CDR3 is TGCAGTGCTAGACTGGCCGGGGAGCTGTTTTTT. The chain recombines TRBV20-1 with TRBJ2-2; D gene uncertain. CDR1 and CDR2 (germline): DFQATT, SNEGSKA (reference sequence). The CDR3 spans 11 residues. Trimming removed 2 bases from V and 6 bases from J, with 4 bases in between.

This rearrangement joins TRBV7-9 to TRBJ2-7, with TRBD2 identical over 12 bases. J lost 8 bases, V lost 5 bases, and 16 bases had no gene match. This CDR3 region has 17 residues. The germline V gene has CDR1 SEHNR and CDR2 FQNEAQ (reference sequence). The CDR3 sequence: CASSGTGRRTSGTQQYF. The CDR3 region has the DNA TGTGCCAGCAGCGGAACCGGGCGCAGGACTAGCGGGACTCAGCAGTACTTC.

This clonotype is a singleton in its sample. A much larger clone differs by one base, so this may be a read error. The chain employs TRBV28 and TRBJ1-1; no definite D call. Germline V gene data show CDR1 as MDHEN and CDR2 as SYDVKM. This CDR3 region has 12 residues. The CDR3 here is CASRGMNTEVFF. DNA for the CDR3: TGTGCCAGCAGAGGAATGAACACTGAAGTTTTCTTT.

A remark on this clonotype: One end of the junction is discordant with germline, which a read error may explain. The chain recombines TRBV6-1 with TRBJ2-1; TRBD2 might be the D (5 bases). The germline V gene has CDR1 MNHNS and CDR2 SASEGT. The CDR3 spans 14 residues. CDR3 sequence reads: CGSSARGSYNEQFF. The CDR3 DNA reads TGTGGCAGCAGTGCCCGGGGCTCCTACAATGAGCAGTTCTTC.

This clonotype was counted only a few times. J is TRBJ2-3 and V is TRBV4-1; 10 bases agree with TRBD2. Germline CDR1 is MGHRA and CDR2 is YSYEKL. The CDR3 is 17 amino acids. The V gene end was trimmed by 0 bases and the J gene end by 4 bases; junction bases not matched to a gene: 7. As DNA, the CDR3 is TGCGCCAGCAGCCAAGATGTGCTAGCGGGAGTATCAGATACGCAGTATTTT. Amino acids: CASSQDVLAGVSDTQYF.

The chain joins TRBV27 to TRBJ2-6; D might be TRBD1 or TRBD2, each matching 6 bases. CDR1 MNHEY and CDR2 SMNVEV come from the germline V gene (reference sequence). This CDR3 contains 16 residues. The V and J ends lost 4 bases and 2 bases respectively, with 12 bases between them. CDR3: CASSSRGPAGANVLTF. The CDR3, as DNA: TGTGCCAGCAGTTCCCGGGGGCCCGCTGGGGCCAACGTCCTGACTTTC.

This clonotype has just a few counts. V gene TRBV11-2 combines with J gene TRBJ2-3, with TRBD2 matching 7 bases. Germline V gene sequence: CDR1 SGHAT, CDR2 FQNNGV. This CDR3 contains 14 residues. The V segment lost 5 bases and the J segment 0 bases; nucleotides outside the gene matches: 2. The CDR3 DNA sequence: TGTGCCAGCAGCAAACTAGCGAGCACAGATACGCAGTATTTT. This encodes CASSKLASTDTQYF.

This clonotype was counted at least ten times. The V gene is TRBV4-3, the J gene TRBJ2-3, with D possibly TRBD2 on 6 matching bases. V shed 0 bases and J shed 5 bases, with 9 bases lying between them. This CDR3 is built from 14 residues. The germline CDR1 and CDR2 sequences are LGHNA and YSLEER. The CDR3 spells CASSQERGGDTQYF. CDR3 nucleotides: TGCGCCAGCAGCCAAGAGAGGGGAGGAGATACGCAGTATTTT.

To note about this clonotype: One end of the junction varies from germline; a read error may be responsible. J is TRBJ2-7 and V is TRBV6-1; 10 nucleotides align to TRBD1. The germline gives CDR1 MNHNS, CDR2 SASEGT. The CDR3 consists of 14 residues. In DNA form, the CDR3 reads TGTGCCAGCAGTGCCCGGGACAGGGGCTACGGGCAGTACTTC. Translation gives CASSARDRGYGQYF.

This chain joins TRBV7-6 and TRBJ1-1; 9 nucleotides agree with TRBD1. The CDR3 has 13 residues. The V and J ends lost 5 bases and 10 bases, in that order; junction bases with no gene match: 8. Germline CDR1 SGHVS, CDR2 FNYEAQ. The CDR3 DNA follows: TGTGCCAGCAGCCCAAGACAGGGGGAGGCAGCTTTCTTT. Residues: CASSPRQGEAAFF. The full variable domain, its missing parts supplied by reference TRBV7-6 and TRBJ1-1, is GAGVSQSPRYKVTKRGQDVALRCDPISGHVSLYWYRQALGQGPEFLTYFNYEAQQDKSGLPNDRFSAERPEGSISTLTIQRTEQRDSAMYRCASSPRQGEAAFFGQGTRLTVV.

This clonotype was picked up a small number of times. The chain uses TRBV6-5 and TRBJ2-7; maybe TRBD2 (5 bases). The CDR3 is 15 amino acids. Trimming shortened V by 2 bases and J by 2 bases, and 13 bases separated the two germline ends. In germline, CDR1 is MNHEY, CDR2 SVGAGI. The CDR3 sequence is CASSYVASGTYEQYF. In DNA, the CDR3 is TGTGCCAGCAGTTACGTCGCCTCCGGGACCTACGAGCAGTACTTC.

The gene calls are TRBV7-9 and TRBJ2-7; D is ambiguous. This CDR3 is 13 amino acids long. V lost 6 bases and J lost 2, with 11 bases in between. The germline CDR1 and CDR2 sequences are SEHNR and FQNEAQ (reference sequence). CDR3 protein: CASSPGWAYEQYF. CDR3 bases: TGTGCCAGCAGTCCCGGGTGGGCCTACGAGCAGTACTTC.

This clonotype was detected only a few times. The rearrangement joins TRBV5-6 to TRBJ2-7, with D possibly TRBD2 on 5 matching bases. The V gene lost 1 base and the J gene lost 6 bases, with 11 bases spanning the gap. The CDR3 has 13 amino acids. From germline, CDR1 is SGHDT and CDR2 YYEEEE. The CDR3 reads CASSLRGSSEQYF. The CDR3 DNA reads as TGTGCCAGCAGCTTGAGAGGGAGCAGCGAGCAGTACTTC. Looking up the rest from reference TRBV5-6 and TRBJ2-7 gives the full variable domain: DAGVTQSPTHLIKTRGQQVTLRCSPKSGHDTVSWYQQALGQGPQFIFQYYEEEERQRGNFPDRFSGHQFPNYSSELNVNALLLGDSALYLCASSLRGSSEQYFGPGTRLTVT.

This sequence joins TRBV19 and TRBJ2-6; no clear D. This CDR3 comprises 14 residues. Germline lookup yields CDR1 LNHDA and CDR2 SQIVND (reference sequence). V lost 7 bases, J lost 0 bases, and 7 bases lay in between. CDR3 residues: CASNCDSGANVLTF. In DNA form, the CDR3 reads TGTGCCAGTAATTGCGACTCTGGGGCCAACGTCCTGACTTTC.

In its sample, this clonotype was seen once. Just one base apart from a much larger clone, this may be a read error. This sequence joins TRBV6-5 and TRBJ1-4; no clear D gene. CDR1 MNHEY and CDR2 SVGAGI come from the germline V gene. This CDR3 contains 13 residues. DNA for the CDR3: TGTGCCAGCAGTCCCATCGGAAATGAAAGACTGTTTTTT. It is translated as CASSPIGNERLFF.

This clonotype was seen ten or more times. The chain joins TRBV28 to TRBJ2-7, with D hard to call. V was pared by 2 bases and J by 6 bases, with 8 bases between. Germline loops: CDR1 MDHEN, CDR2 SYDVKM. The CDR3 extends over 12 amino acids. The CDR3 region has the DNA TGTGCCAGCAGTTTAGGGCGTCTCGAGCAGTACTTC. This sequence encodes CASSLGRLEQYF.

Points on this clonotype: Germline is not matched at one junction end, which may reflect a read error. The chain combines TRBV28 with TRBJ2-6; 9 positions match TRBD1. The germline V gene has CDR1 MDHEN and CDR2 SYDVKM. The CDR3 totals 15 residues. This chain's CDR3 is CTSSPTGTGTTVLTF. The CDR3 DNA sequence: TGTACCAGCAGCCCTACCGGGACAGGGACGACCGTCCTGACTTTC.

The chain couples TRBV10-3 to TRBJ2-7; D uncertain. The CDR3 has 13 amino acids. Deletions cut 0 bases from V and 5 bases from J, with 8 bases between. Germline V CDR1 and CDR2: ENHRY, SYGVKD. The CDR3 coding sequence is TGTGCCATCAGTGAGTCGATCTCTGACGAGCAGTACTTC. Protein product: CAISESISDEQYF.